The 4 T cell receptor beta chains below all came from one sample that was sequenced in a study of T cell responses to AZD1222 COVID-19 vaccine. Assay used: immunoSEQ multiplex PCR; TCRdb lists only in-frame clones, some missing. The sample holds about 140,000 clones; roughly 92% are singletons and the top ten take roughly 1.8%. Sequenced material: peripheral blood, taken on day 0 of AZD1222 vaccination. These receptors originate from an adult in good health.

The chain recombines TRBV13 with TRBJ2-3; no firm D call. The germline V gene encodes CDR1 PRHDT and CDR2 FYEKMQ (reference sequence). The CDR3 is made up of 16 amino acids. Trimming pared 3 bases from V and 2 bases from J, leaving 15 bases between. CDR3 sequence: CASSFSRTGPTDTQYF. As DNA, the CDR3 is TGTGCCAGCAGCTTTAGTAGGACCGGACCCACAGATACGCAGTATTTT.

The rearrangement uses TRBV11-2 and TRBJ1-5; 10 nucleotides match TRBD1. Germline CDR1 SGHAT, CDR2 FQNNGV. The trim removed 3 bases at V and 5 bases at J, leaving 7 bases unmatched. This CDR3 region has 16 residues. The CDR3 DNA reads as TGTGCCAGCAGCTTGGGACAGGGGTTAATTCATCAGCCCCAGCATTTT. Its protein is CASSLGQGLIHQPQHF.

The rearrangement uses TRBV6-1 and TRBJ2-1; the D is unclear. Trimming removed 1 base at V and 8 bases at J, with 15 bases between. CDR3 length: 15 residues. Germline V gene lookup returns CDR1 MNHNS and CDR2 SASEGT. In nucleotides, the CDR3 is TGTGCCAGCAGTGAAGTCATCCCCCCTAGGGATGAGCAGTTCTTC. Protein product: CASSEVIPPRDEQFF.

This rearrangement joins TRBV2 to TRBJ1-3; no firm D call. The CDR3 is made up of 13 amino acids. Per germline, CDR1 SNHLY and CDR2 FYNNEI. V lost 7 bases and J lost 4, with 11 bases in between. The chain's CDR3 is CASIRDLGNTIYF. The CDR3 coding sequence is TGTGCCAGCATCCGGGATCTAGGAAACACCATATATTTT.